This is a list of T cell receptor beta chains from one sample in a study of T cells in Graves' hyperthyroidism and ophthalmopathy. TCRdb called the multiplex PCR reads again in MiXCR, with one record for every CDR3 protein. The repertoire holds approximately 690,000 distinct CDR3 sequences, with less than 25% as singletons. The sequenced sample consisted of blood. These receptors came from a man aged 25 to 40 with Graves' ophthalmopathy. The CDR3 runs from the conserved cysteine through the conserved F or W. The order of the fields is D gene, V gene, clone size, J gene, CDR3 DNA, CDR3 protein. D genes are given only for firm matches. Rows give clone size only sometimes, using once, few, many, or a class for an expanded clone.

TRBD2	TRBV28	many	TRBJ2-3	TGTGCCAGCAGTTTAAGGCTAGCGGGAGGGAGCACAGATACGCAGTATTTT	CASSLRLAGGSTDTQYF
-	TRBV27	few	TRBJ2-5	TGTGCCAGCAGTCCAACCGGGACTGAGTACCAAGAGACCCAGTACTTC	CASSPTGTEYQETQYF
TRBD2	TRBV30	-	TRBJ2-3	TGTGCCTGGAGAGCGGGAGGGGGGGACACAGATACGCAGTATTTT	CAWRAGGGDTDTQYF
-	TRBV7-9	-	TRBJ1-2	TGTGCCAGCAGCTTAGACCCCAGGGCCGATGGCTACACCTTC	CASSLDPRADGYTF
TRBD2	TRBV12-3/TRBV12-4	many	TRBJ2-5	TGTGCCAGCACTCTCGGGGGGGAGACCCAGTACTTC	CASTLGGETQYF
-	TRBV28	few	TRBJ1-2	TGTGTGGTGGCGGAGGGGGGCTATGGCTACACCTTC	CVVAEGGYGYTF
-	TRBV29-1	few	TRBJ1-5	TGCAGCGTTGCGGACATGAGCAATCAGCCCCAGCATTTT	CSVADMSNQPQHF
TRBD1	TRBV12-3/TRBV12-4	-	TRBJ2-7	TGTGCCAGCAGTACTACAGGGGCCACGGGGAATGAGCAGTACTTC	CASSTTGATGNEQYF
-	TRBV27	few	TRBJ2-7	TGTGCCACCCCCAGCTTCCGGGCGGGTCCATGCCCCTACGAGCAGTACTTC	CATPSFRAGPCPYEQYF
TRBD2	TRBV18	-	TRBJ2-1	TGTGCCAGCTCACCTTGGACTAGCGGGAGTAACGAGCAGTTCTTC	CASSPWTSGSNEQFF
TRBD1	TRBV7-9	many	TRBJ2-7	TGTGCCAGCAGCGATCGGGACAGGGAGGACGAGCAGTACTTC	CASSDRDREDEQYF
-	TRBV6-1	many	TRBJ2-1	TGTGCCAGCAGTTCTCACTTAAGCTCCTACAATGAGCAGTTCTTC	CASSSHLSSYNEQFF
-	TRBV27	few	TRBJ2-5	TGTGCCAGCAGTTCAAGCACTCTACCGTACCAAGAGACCCAGTACTTC	CASSSSTLPYQETQYF
TRBD2	TRBV15	-	TRBJ2-1	TGTGCCGCCAGCGTTCTAGCGGGCGAGGAGCAGTTCTTC	CAASVLAGEEQFF
TRBD1	TRBV30	few	TRBJ2-7	TGTGCCTGGAGTTCCGGGACAGGGGGCGTCGAGCAGTACTTC	CAWSSGTGGVEQYF
TRBD1	TRBV28	-	TRBJ2-7	TGTGCCAGCAGTTTTTCGACTAGGACAGGGAGGCACGGGAGACGGTACGAGCAGTACTTC	CASSFSTRTGRHGRRYEQYF
TRBD2	TRBV20-1	-	TRBJ2-7	TGCAGTGCTAGTAGCGGGAGGGCCGCCTACGAGCAGTACTTC	CSASSGRAAYEQYF
-	TRBV3-1	many	TRBJ1-2	TGTGCCAGCAGCCAAGCCACAAGGGGGGGTACCCCTGGCTACACCTTC	CASSQATRGGTPGYTF
-	TRBV28	few	TRBJ1-6	TGTGCCAGCACTAATAGCCTGAATTCACCCCTCCACTTT	CASTNSLNSPLHF
TRBD2	TRBV11-2	-	TRBJ2-5	TGTGCCAGCAGCTTATCTCTAGCGGGAGGCAGTGAGACCCAGTACTTC	CASSLSLAGGSETQYF
TRBD1	TRBV4-1	-	TRBJ1-1	TGCGCCAGCAGCCAACAGGGGGCCCAAGCTTTCTTT	CASSQQGAQAFF
-	TRBV27	-	TRBJ2-2	TGTGCCAGCAGTCTGACTGGGGGAAACGCCGGGGAGCTGTTTTTT	CASSLTGGNAGELFF
-	TRBV29-1	-	TRBJ2-7	TGCAGCGTTAGGGGGAACCTTTACGAGCAGTACTTC	CSVRGNLYEQYF
-	TRBV6-1	many	TRBJ2-7	TGTGCCAGCCTAGGCTACGAGCAGTACTTC	CASLGYEQYF
-	TRBV11-2	many	TRBJ2-3	TGTGCCAGCAGCCTTAGACTAGGTCCTTCGGGTAATACGCAGTATTTT	CASSLRLGPSGNTQYF
-	TRBV14	many	TRBJ1-1	TGTGCCAGCAGCCAACGAGGGCTAAGCACTGAAGCTTTCTTT	CASSQRGLSTEAFF
TRBD1	TRBV2	many	TRBJ1-5	TGTGCCAGCAGTTGGGACAGAGAAAATCAGCCCCAGCATTTT	CASSWDRENQPQHF
-	TRBV28	many	TRBJ2-7	TGTGCCAGCACTTCCTTGGGGGGATCGCCTTACGAGCAGTACTTC	CASTSLGGSPYEQYF
TRBD1	TRBV5-1	-	TRBJ2-7	TGCGCCAGCAGTGAGACAGGGGTTCGGAGCGAGCAGTACTTC	CASSETGVRSEQYF
-	TRBV2	many	TRBJ1-6	TGTGCCAGCAGTGAAGCGCGTGGTCCGTCGAATTCACCCCTCCACTTT	CASSEARGPSNSPLHF
TRBD1	TRBV20-1	many	TRBJ2-5	TGCAGTGCTCGGGACAGGGGGCGGGAGGAGACCCAGTACTTC	CSARDRGREETQYF
-	TRBV20-1	few	TRBJ1-6	TGCAGTGCTAGAGGTGGAAGGGAGAATTCACCCCTCCACTTT	CSARGGRENSPLHF
TRBD1	TRBV29-1	-	TRBJ1-1	TGCAGCGTTGAAGATCAGGCAGGAGGGGGCGCTGAAGCTTTCTTT	CSVEDQAGGGAEAFF
-	TRBV5-8	many	TRBJ2-2	TGTGCCAGCAGCTTGGGACAGCCTACGAACACCGGGGAGCTGTTTTTT	CASSLGQPTNTGELFF
TRBD2	TRBV10-2	-	TRBJ2-7	TGCGCCAGCAGTGAACTTCGGGGGGCCTACGAGCAGTACTTC	CASSELRGAYEQYF
TRBD2	TRBV28	few	TRBJ2-3	TGTGCCAGCAGTCCCTCGGGACTAGCGGGAGTATTGGATACGCAGTATTTT	CASSPSGLAGVLDTQYF
TRBD1	TRBV7-2	-	TRBJ1-2	TGTGCCAGCAGCTCCGGACAGGGGCGCAAGACATACTATGGCTACACCTTC	CASSSGQGRKTYYGYTF
-	TRBV6-2/TRBV6-3	-	TRBJ1-5	TGTGCCAGCAGTTATCTAGACAGTCAGCCCCAGCATTTT	CASSYLDSQPQHF
-	TRBV27	-	TRBJ2-6	TGTGCCAGCAGGCTAATGAGCTCTGGGGCCAACGTCCTGACTTTC	CASRLMSSGANVLTF
TRBD1	TRBV6-1	few	TRBJ1-1	TGTGCCAGCAGTGAACCGGGACAGGGGGTTGGATACACTGAAGCTTTCTTT	CASSEPGQGVGYTEAFF
TRBD2	TRBV20-1	-	TRBJ2-1	TGCAGTGCTTACTCTAGCGGGAGACACAATGAGCAGTTCTTC	CSAYSSGRHNEQFF
-	TRBV5-1	few	TRBJ2-3	TGCGCCAGCAGAGCGCAGACAGATACGCAGTATTTT	CASRAQTDTQYF
TRBD2	TRBV19	-	TRBJ2-1	TGTGCCAGTATGGAGACTAGCGGGGGCAATGAGCAGTTCTTC	CASMETSGGNEQFF
-	TRBV28	-	TRBJ2-7	TGTGCCAGCAGTAGGCTGATAGGGGTGAACGAGCAGTACTTC	CASSRLIGVNEQYF
TRBD2	TRBV4-2	few	TRBJ2-7	TGTGCCAGCAGCCAAGATAGCGGGAAGGTCTACGAGCAGTACTTC	CASSQDSGKVYEQYF
-	TRBV7-2	many	TRBJ2-1	TGTGCCAGCAGCTTGGGAAAAGGGGGGAATGAGCAGTTCTTC	CASSLGKGGNEQFF
TRBD1	TRBV2	few	TRBJ1-2	TGTGCCAGCACCGGGACAGGTTTAAACTATGGCTACACCTTC	CASTGTGLNYGYTF
-	TRBV5-6	-	TRBJ1-4	TGTGCCAGCAGCCCTCGAGGGCGGGAAAAACTGTTTTTT	CASSPRGREKLFF
-	TRBV30	many	TRBJ2-2	TGTGCCTGGAGTGTTTTTGACGGGGAGCTGTTTTTT	CAWSVFDGELFF
TRBD2	TRBV6-2/TRBV6-3	many	TRBJ2-1	TGTGCCAGCACTCGGACTAGCGGAAACAATGAGCAGTTCTTC	CASTRTSGNNEQFF
TRBD2	TRBV2	few	TRBJ2-3	TGTGCCAGCAGCTGGACTAGCGGGCGTCAAAATACGCAGTATTTT	CASSWTSGRQNTQYF
-	TRBV7-9	-	TRBJ1-3	TGTGCCAGCAGCCAAAGGGGACCGAACTCTGGAAACACCATATATTTT	CASSQRGPNSGNTIYF